The 20 T cell receptor beta chains below all came from one sample that was sequenced in a study of T cell repertoires in cytomegalovirus infection. These receptors' antigens are unknown. Via MiXCR, TCRdb re-called the reads, giving one row per CDR3 protein. The repertoire has around 310,000 distinct CDR3 sequences, almost 30% of them found once; the top ten carry around 18%. Specimen: cultured PBMCs, collected from culture after CMV antigen stimulation. These receptors all come from a human donor in good health (CMV status not recorded). Some clones in this sample may be carry-over from other donors' samples.

This clonotype was detected a few times. The chain recombines TRBV6-1 with TRBJ2-7; possible D gene TRBD2, 6 bases. Germline CDR1 and CDR2: MNHNS and SASEGT. V lost 6 bases and J lost 6, with 18 bases in between. There are 14 residues in the CDR3. CDR3 sequence: CASRPFGGVGEQYF. CDR3 DNA: TGTGCCAGCAGACCTTTTGGAGGGGTTGGCGAGCAGTACTTC.

V is TRBV6-1 and J is TRBJ2-1; no definite D call. Germline V gene data show CDR1 as MNHNS and CDR2 as SASEGT. CDR3 length: 13 residues. The V gene lost 3 bases and the J gene lost 8 bases, with 11 bases spanning the gap. CDR3 protein: CASSEGSRDEQFF. In DNA, the CDR3 is TGTGCCAGCAGTGAGGGTAGCCGCGATGAGCAGTTCTTC.

With respect to this clonotype: Germline and junction disagree at one end, which may indicate a read error. The chain employs TRBV20-1 and TRBJ2-1; possible D gene TRBD2, 5 bases. The V gene's germline CDR1 is DFQATT and CDR2 SNEGSKA (reference sequence). The CDR3 sequence is 19 residues long. The CDR3 reads CSARDIGPAREHSYNERFF. In nucleotides, the CDR3 is TGCAGTGCTAGAGATATCGGGCCAGCTAGGGAGCACTCCTACAATGAGCGGTTCTTC.

This clonotype was detected many times. J is TRBJ1-1 and V is TRBV7-3; perhaps TRBD1 as D (6 bases). CDR1 is SGHTA and CDR2 is FQGTGA in the germline V gene. The CDR3 contains 15 residues. V dropped 1 base and J dropped 1 base, with 10 bases sitting between them. The CDR3 sequence is CASSLRQGPNTEAFF. As DNA, the CDR3 is TGTGCCAGCAGCTTAAGGCAGGGGCCGAACACTGAAGCTTTCTTT.

The chain joins TRBV7-2 to TRBJ2-7, with a tentative D call TRBD1 (6 bases). V was shortened by 4 bases and J by 6 bases, with 13 bases between the two germline ends. Germline loops: CDR1 SGHTA, CDR2 FQGNSA. CDR3 size: 13 residues. The CDR3 region is CASSSNPGAEQYF. The CDR3 coding sequence is TGTGCCAGCAGCTCGAACCCAGGGGCCGAGCAGTACTTC. Combining the CDR3 with reference TRBV7-2 and TRBJ2-7 gives the whole variable domain GAGVSQSPSNKVTEKGKDVELRCDPISGHTALYWYRQSLGQGLEFLIYFQGNSAPDKSGLPSDRFSAERTGGSVSTLTIQRTQQEDSAVYLCASSSNPGAEQYFGPGTRLTVT.

This clonotype was picked up a small number of times. This chain connects TRBV12-3 or TRBV12-4 to TRBJ1-4, with D unclear. Trimming shortened V by 6 bases and J by 5 bases, and 16 bases separated the two germline ends. The CDR3 has 15 residues. The CDR3 protein is CASSQAGSTNEKLFF. The CDR3 bases are TGTGCCAGCAGCCAAGCGGGGAGTACGAATGAAAAACTGTTTTTT.

The J gene is TRBJ1-1, the V gene TRBV5-6, with D perhaps matching TRBD1 (5 bases). The V gene lost 3 bases and the J gene lost 1 base, with 16 bases spanning the gap. Germline V gives CDR1 SGHDT, CDR2 YYEEEE. The CDR3 runs 16 residues. In DNA form, the CDR3 reads TGTGCCAGCAGCTCCCCGGGACGGCCCGGGAACACTGAAGCTTTCTTT. Translation gives CASSSPGRPGNTEAFF.

The table lists this clonotype with a few counts. The V and J genes are TRBV7-3 and TRBJ2-3; 7 bases agree with TRBD2. Germline assignment: CDR1 SGHTA and CDR2 FQGTGA. V gave up 1 base and J gave up 3 bases; unmatched junction bases: 7. The CDR3 totals 16 residues. For the CDR3, the DNA is TGTGCCAGCAGCTTAATACGGCGGGGAGGGACAGATACGCAGTATTTT. This sequence encodes CASSLIRRGGTDTQYF.

This clonotype was counted only a few times. The J gene is TRBJ1-1, the V gene TRBV7-2, with TRBD1 matching 7 bases. Trimming at V came to 3 bases and at J to 0 bases, leaving 4 bases not matched to a gene. Germline V CDR1 and CDR2: SGHTA, FQGNSA. The CDR3 loop spans 15 amino acids. DNA for the CDR3: TGTGCCAGCAGCTTTACAGGGGCCATGAACACTGAAGCTTTCTTT. Translating it yields CASSFTGAMNTEAFF. Drawing the rest from reference TRBV7-2 and TRBJ1-1, the complete variable domain is GAGVSQSPSNKVTEKGKDVELRCDPISGHTALYWYRQSLGQGLEFLIYFQGNSAPDKSGLPSDRFSAERTGGSVSTLTIQRTQQEDSAVYLCASSFTGAMNTEAFFGQGTRLTVV.

This clonotype was found a few times. The rearrangement uses TRBV7-3 and TRBJ2-3; the match to TRBD2 covers 13 bases. V dropped 5 bases and J dropped 8; count of bases not matched to a gene: 10. This CDR3 spans 16 amino acids. Looked up from germline, CDR1 is SGHTA and CDR2 is FQGTGA. This CDR3 reads CASSEGGLAGSVTQYF. DNA of the CDR3: TGTGCCAGCAGCGAGGGGGGACTAGCGGGGTCCGTTACGCAGTATTTT. Using reference TRBV7-3 and TRBJ2-3 for the parts outside the CDR3, the full variable domain is GAGVSQTPSNKVTEKGKYVELRCDPISGHTALYWYRQSLGQGPEFLIYFQGTGAADDSGLPNDRFFAVRPEGSVSTLKIQRTERGDSAVYLCASSEGGLAGSVTQYFGPGTRLTVL.

This clonotype was counted a few times. V gene TRBV4-1 combines with J gene TRBJ1-2, with TRBD1 identical over 10 bases. The CDR3 sequence is 16 residues long. The V and J ends lost 1 base and 7 bases, in that order; junction bases with no gene match: 9. Germline lookup yields CDR1 MGHRA and CDR2 YSYEKL. CDR3 in amino acids: CASSQAPGQGILGYTF. The CDR3 DNA follows: TGCGCCAGCAGCCAAGCCCCGGGACAGGGGATTCTTGGCTACACCTTC.

This clonotype was counted ten times or more. J is TRBJ1-2 and V is TRBV18; 8 bases map to TRBD1. The V gene end was trimmed by 3 bases and the J gene end by 7 bases; junction bases not matched to a gene: 13. Germline CDR1 is KGHSH and CDR2 is LQKENI. The CDR3 has 16 amino acids. This CDR3 reads CASSPGQVVSGVGYTF. The CDR3 coding sequence is TGTGCCAGCTCACCGGGACAGGTGGTGTCAGGTGTTGGCTACACCTTC. Together with reference TRBV18 and TRBJ1-2, the CDR3 gives the full variable domain: NAGVMQNPRHLVRRRGQEARLRCSPMKGHSHVYWYRQLPEEGLKFMVYLQKENIIDESGMPKERFSAEFPKEGPSILRIQQVVRGDSAAYFCASSPGQVVSGVGYTFGSGTRLTVV.

This clonotype has a handful of counts. The rearrangement joins TRBV12-3 or TRBV12-4 to TRBJ1-1, with 12 nucleotides matching TRBD1. There are 16 residues in the CDR3. V gave up 3 bases and J gave up 3 bases; unmatched junction bases: 5. CDR3 amino acids: CASSFGDRGQYTEAFF. CDR3 nucleotides: TGTGCCAGCAGTTTCGGGGACAGGGGGCAATACACTGAAGCTTTCTTT.

In its sample, this clonotype was seen many times. The V and J genes are TRBV12-3 or TRBV12-4 and TRBJ1-5, with D perhaps matching TRBD1 (6 bases). Trimming pared 8 bases from V and 2 bases from J, leaving 22 bases between. CDR3 length: 17 residues. The chain's CDR3 is CASAFAPGRGGNQPQHF. CDR3 bases: TGTGCCAGCGCTTTTGCGCCGGGCAGGGGTGGCAATCAGCCCCAGCATTTT.

In regard to this clonotype: An end of the junction does not agree with germline; a read error may underlie this. V usage is TRBV6-1 and J usage is TRBJ1-1; D ambiguous. CDR3 length: 14 residues. The germline gives CDR1 MNHNS, CDR2 SASEGT. CDR3 amino acids: CAARLGNMNTEALF. The CDR3 region has the DNA TGTGCCGCCCGGCTGGGGAATATGAACACTGAAGCTCTCTTT.

The J gene is TRBJ2-7, the V gene TRBV12-3 or TRBV12-4; 10 bases are shared with TRBD2. The CDR3 contains 14 residues. Germline trimming cut 5 bases from V and 4 bases from J; bases unmatched to any gene: 5. CDR3 loop: CASSTLAGVYEQYF. For the CDR3, the DNA is TGTGCCAGCAGTACCCTAGCGGGAGTGTACGAGCAGTACTTC.

V gene TRBV7-3 combines with J gene TRBJ2-2; a weak D match, TRBD1 (5 bases). CDR1 is SGHTA and CDR2 is FQGTGA in the germline V gene. V was trimmed by 5 bases and J by 2 bases, leaving 9 bases between them. The CDR3 has 14 residues. The CDR3, as DNA: TGTGCCAGCAGCCAAGGACAAAACACCGGGGAGCTGTTTTTT. Translating it yields CASSQGQNTGELFF.

This chain links TRBV4-2 with TRBJ1-1; D gene ambiguous. Germline CDR1 reads LGHNA; CDR2 reads YNFKEQ. With 4 bases removed from V and 6 bases from J, the gap between germline ends came to 12 bases. The CDR3 spans 13 residues. The DNA for the CDR3 is TGTGCCAGCAGCCCTAAGGGCGGCGCTGAAGCTTTCTTT. Translated: CASSPKGGAEAFF.

This chain joins TRBV10-3 and TRBJ2-1; possibly TRBD1 for D (9 bases). V lost 0 bases to trimming and J lost 6 bases, with 24 bases between them. The CDR3 runs 19 residues. In germline, CDR1 is ENHRY, CDR2 SYGVKD. CDR3 bases: TGTGCCATCAGTGAGTCGGGACAGGGAAGAAGCGGGAGTCTCAATGAGCAGTTCTTC. Amino acid sequence: CAISESGQGRSGSLNEQFF.

The V and J genes are TRBV12-3 or TRBV12-4 and TRBJ1-6, with 10 bases fitting TRBD1. V lost 5 bases and J lost 1; bases outside the gene matches: 2. There are 16 residues in the CDR3. The CDR3 DNA sequence: TGTGCCAGCAGTCGACAGGGGGCGTCCTATAATTCACCCCTCCACTTT. It specifies CASSRQGASYNSPLHF.